This passage covers 10 T cell receptor beta chains from one sample sequenced in a study of Graves' ophthalmopathy and Graves' hyperthyroidism. The authors amplified TCR beta CDR3 regions, and they did so from RNA transcripts for repertoire sequencing. Second-round multiplex PCR followed a first-round RT-PCR using HTBI primers. MiXCR, applied by TCRdb to the multiplex PCR reads, yields one record per CDR3 protein. The sample yields 650,000 to 900,000 distinct CDR3 sequences, 40% seen once. Sequencing used peripheral blood. These receptors were taken from an adult man with Graves' ophthalmopathy.

Concerning this clonotype itself: No conserved phenylalanine or tryptophan is present at the end of the CDR3, so a read error is the likely explanation. The V gene is TRBV12-3 or TRBV12-4, the J gene TRBJ2-5, with TRBD2 matching over 8 bases. The V gene end was trimmed by 4 bases and the J gene end by 2 bases; junction bases not matched to a gene: 12. This CDR3 has 17 amino acids. The CDR3 loop reads CASSYRSASGPQETQYV. The CDR3 DNA sequence: TGTGCCAGCAGTTACCGTTCGGCTAGCGGGCCTCAAGAGACCCAGTACGTC.

This clonotype was detected only once. This chain uses TRBV19 with TRBJ1-6; 8 nucleotides line up with TRBD1. Germline CDR1 reads LNHDA; CDR2 reads SQIVND (reference sequence). Unmatched junction bases numbered 11, after V lost 2 bases and J lost 8 bases. The CDR3 is 17 amino acids. CDR3 in amino acids: CASSIPLRGQGHSPLHF. In DNA, the CDR3 is TGTGCCAGTAGTATACCGCTCCGTGGACAGGGACATTCACCCCTCCACTTT.

As for this clonotype: A read error may account for a junction end that differs from germline. V is TRBV5-5 and J is TRBJ1-4, with 8 positions matching TRBD1. Germline values: CDR1 SGHKS, CDR2 YYEKEE (reference sequence). The CDR3 loop spans 14 amino acids. The CDR3 nucleotides are TGTGCCAGCAGCTACGGGACAGGAAGGGAAAAACTGCTTTTT. Protein: CASSYGTGREKLLF.

The rearrangement joins TRBV20-1 to TRBJ2-7; D assignment may be TRBD1 or TRBD2 (5 bases each). This CDR3 contains 13 residues. Germline loops: CDR1 DFQATT, CDR2 SNEGSKA (reference sequence). Trimming took off 3 bases at V and 5 bases at J, with 14 bases between the two ends. CDR3 in amino acids: CSASRARDHEQYF. The CDR3 DNA reads as TGCAGTGCTAGTAGGGCCAGGGACCACGAGCAGTACTTC.

This clonotype has at least ten counts. The gene calls are TRBV29-1 and TRBJ1-6; D is ambiguous. Germline lookup yields CDR1 SQVTM and CDR2 ANQGSEA. The CDR3 contains 15 residues. Trimming took off 5 bases at V and 9 bases at J, with 20 bases between the two ends. CDR3 coding DNA: TGCAGCGTTAGGGAAGGGAGTAACGGGATTTCACCCCTCCACTTT. This encodes CSVREGSNGISPLHF.

This clonotype was counted once. V and J are TRBV25-1 and TRBJ2-7, with 9 nucleotides matching TRBD1. The germline V gene encodes CDR1 MGHDK and CDR2 SYGVNS. V lost 5 bases to trimming and J lost 4 bases; unmatched junction nucleotides: 18. CDR3 length: 18 residues. In nucleotides, the CDR3 is TGTGCCAGCAGTCCATCACCGATGCGGGACAGGGAGGCGTACGAGCAGTACTTC. This sequence encodes CASSPSPMRDREAYEQYF.

The V gene is TRBV19, the J gene TRBJ1-6; 8 bases align to TRBD1. Germline lookup yields CDR1 LNHDA and CDR2 SQIVND (reference sequence). V lost 8 bases, J lost 10 bases, and 13 bases stayed unmatched. The CDR3 has 15 amino acids. CDR3 residues: CASSAGTGGFSPLHF. Written as DNA, the CDR3 is TGTGCCAGTTCTGCCGGGACAGGAGGTTTCTCACCCCTCCACTTT.

On this clonotype itself: A single base separates this from a much larger clone, so it may be a read error. V is TRBV24-1 and J is TRBJ1-1; D remains ambiguous. V was shortened by 8 bases and J by 7 bases, with 13 bases between the two germline ends. The CDR3 has 12 residues. Germline V gives CDR1 KGHDR, CDR2 SFDVKD. The CDR3 region is CATISPDDEAFF. CDR3 DNA sequence: TGTGCCACCATTAGCCCGGACGATGAAGCTTTCTTT.

This clonotype was seen repeatedly, ten times or more. The V call is TRBV29-1, the J call TRBJ2-7; TRBD2 aligns across 12 bases. Germline CDR1 reads SQVTM; CDR2 reads ANQGSEA. Unmatched junction bases numbered 3, after V lost 6 bases and J lost 3 bases. The CDR3 is 13 amino acids. CDR3 coding DNA: TGCAGCGTAGGGACTAGCGGGTTCTACGAGCAGTACTTC. It translates to CSVGTSGFYEQYF.

This clonotype showed up many times. The CDR3 here is CASSIRGGYTEAFF. As DNA, the CDR3 is TGTGCCAGTAGTATTCGGGGAGGTTACACTGAAGCTTTCTTT. The V call is TRBV19, the J call TRBJ1-1, with D unclear. Germline V gene data show CDR1 as LNHDA and CDR2 as SQIVND (reference sequence). CDR3 length: 14 amino acids. V lost 3 bases to trimming and J lost 3 bases, with 11 bases between them. Supplemented by reference TRBV19 and TRBJ1-1, the full variable domain reads DGGITQSPKYLFRKEGQNVTLSCEQNLNHDAMYWYRQDPGQGLRLIYYSQIVNDFQKGDIAEGYSVSREKKESFPLTVTSAQKNPTAFYLCASSIRGGYTEAFFGQGTRLTVV.